Below, 25 T cell receptor beta chains from the same sample are listed, as sequenced in a study of blood T cell repertoires in COVID-19. Data came from immunoSEQ multiplex PCR; TCRdb stores just in-frame clones and leaves some out. The sample consists of roughly 260,000 clones, 80% to 90% of them appearing once. The sample taken for sequencing was peripheral blood. The receptors originated from a woman between 45 and 65 years old with acute or convalescent COVID-19.

V gene TRBV5-1 combines with J gene TRBJ2-1; 8 positions agree with TRBD2. V lost 0 bases and J lost 3; bases outside the gene matches: 2. The CDR3 sequence is 15 residues long. Looked up from germline, CDR1 is SGHRS and CDR2 is YFSETQ. The CDR3 loop reads CASSLAGLDYNEQFF. DNA for the CDR3: TGCGCCAGCAGCTTGGCGGGACTAGACTACAATGAGCAGTTCTTC.

The rearrangement uses TRBV3-1 (or the pseudogene TRBV3-2) and TRBJ2-7, with D perhaps TRBD2 (5 bases). V was pared by 1 base and J by 3 bases, with 13 bases between. The CDR3 is made up of 15 amino acids. Germline V CDR1 and CDR2: LGHDT, YNNKEL (reference sequence). DNA for the CDR3: TGTGCCAGCAGCCAAGTCGGAGCGGCCTTCTACGAGCAGTACTTC. Protein product: CASSQVGAAFYEQYF.

This chain joins TRBV28 and TRBJ2-5; 9 positions agree with TRBD1. V lost 6 bases, J lost 5 bases, and 4 bases stayed unmatched. The CDR3 consists of 13 residues. CDR1 and CDR2 (germline): MDHEN, SYDVKM. CDR3 loop: CASRTGGFETQYF. In DNA, the CDR3 is TGTGCCAGCAGAACAGGGGGCTTCGAGACCCAGTACTTC. The full variable domain, in which reference TRBV28 and TRBJ2-5 provide the parts outside the CDR3, is DVKVTQSSRYLVKRTGEKVFLECVQDMDHENMFWYRQDPGLGLRLIYFSYDVKMKEKGDIPEGYSVSREKKERFSLILESASTNQTSMYLCASRTGGFETQYFGPGTRLLVL.

V is TRBV9 and J is TRBJ1-1; a weak D match, TRBD1 (5 bases). V gave up 4 bases and J gave up 5 bases, with 12 bases separating them. The CDR3 covers 13 residues. The germline gives CDR1 SGDLS, CDR2 YYNGEE. The CDR3 reads CASSSTGGTEAFF. In DNA, the CDR3 is TGTGCCAGCAGCTCCACTGGGGGGACTGAAGCTTTCTTT. Full variable domain (remainder filled in from reference TRBV9 and TRBJ1-1): DSGVTQTPKHLITATGQRVTLRCSPRSGDLSVYWYQQSLDQGLQFLIQYYNGEERAKGNILERFSAQQFPDLHSELNLSSLELGDSALYFCASSSTGGTEAFFGQGTRLTVV.

The gene calls are TRBV2 and TRBJ2-4; 10 nucleotides agree with TRBD2. The V and J ends lost 1 base and 6 bases, in that order; junction bases with no gene match: 0. The CDR3 length is 14 residues. Germline lookup yields CDR1 SNHLY and CDR2 FYNNEI. In DNA form, the CDR3 reads TGTGCCAGCAGTGAAGTAGCGGGAGGAAACATTCAGTACTTC. Amino acid sequence: CASSEVAGGNIQYF.

CDR3 region: CASSRDSLPNTEAFF. As DNA, the CDR3 is TGTGCCAGCAGTAGGGACAGCCTCCCGAACACTGAAGCTTTCTTT. The rearrangement uses TRBV6-5 and TRBJ1-1; 7 positions agree with TRBD1. Germline trimming cut 5 bases from V and 1 base from J; bases unmatched to any gene: 7. Germline CDR1 and CDR2: MNHEY and SVGAGI. This CDR3 has 15 amino acids.

This clone came up a few times. The gene calls are TRBV19 and TRBJ2-1, with 7 bases matching TRBD2. Trimming removed 3 bases from V and 2 bases from J; junction bases left unmatched: 4. CDR1 is LNHDA and CDR2 is SQIVND in the germline V gene (reference sequence). CDR3 length: 15 residues. The CDR3 loop reads CASSILAAPYNEQFF. DNA for the CDR3: TGTGCCAGTAGTATTCTAGCGGCCCCCTACAATGAGCAGTTCTTC.

CDR3 loop: CARSLVLGTGGSGANVLTF. As DNA, the CDR3 is TGTGCCAGAAGCTTGGTCCTGGGGACAGGGGGCTCTGGGGCCAACGTCCTGACTTTC. The V and J genes are TRBV5-3 and TRBJ2-6; 11 nucleotides line up with TRBD1. TRBV5-3 is labeled an ORF, and its function is uncertain. Trimming at V came to 0 bases and at J to 0 bases, leaving 5 bases not matched to a gene. CDR3 size: 19 residues.

This clone has a handful of counts. The V and J genes are TRBV7-9 and TRBJ2-1; no firm D call. Germline V gene data show CDR1 as SEHNR and CDR2 as FQNEAQ (reference sequence). V dropped 4 bases and J dropped 8 bases, with 9 bases sitting between them. The CDR3 covers 12 residues. The CDR3 sequence: CASSYSNDEQFF. The CDR3 nucleotides read TGTGCCAGCAGCTACAGTAATGATGAGCAGTTCTTC.

The genes are TRBV18 and TRBJ1-1; D is unclear. The germline V gene encodes CDR1 KGHSH and CDR2 LQKENI. V dropped 0 bases and J dropped 7 bases, with 12 bases sitting between them. This CDR3 comprises 14 residues. The DNA of the CDR3 is TGTGCCAGCTCACCACCGGAAGAGACGGGTGAAGCTTTCTTT. Its translation: CASSPPEETGEAFF.

CDR3: CASSLTSGAYNEQFF. The CDR3 nucleotides read TGTGCCAGCAGTTTGACTAGCGGGGCCTACAATGAGCAGTTCTTC. The J gene is TRBJ2-1, the V gene TRBV6-6, with 11 positions matching TRBD2. The CDR3 sequence is 15 residues long. Germline values: CDR1 MNHNY, CDR2 SVGAGI (reference sequence). The V segment lost 4 bases and the J segment 2 bases; nucleotides outside the gene matches: 1.

The chain is built from TRBV6-1 and TRBJ1-2; D may be TRBD1 (5 bases). Germline V lookup: CDR1 MNHNS, CDR2 SASEGT. CDR3 size: 12 residues. V was clipped by 3 bases and J by 7 bases, with 9 bases between them. CDR3 region: CASSDRVAGYTF. Here the CDR3 DNA reads TGTGCCAGCAGTGACAGGGTCGCTGGCTACACCTTC.

CDR3: CAFSTGSGANVLTF. CDR3 nucleotides: TGTGCCTTCTCGACAGGCTCTGGGGCCAACGTCCTGACTTTC. The chain is built from TRBV30 and TRBJ2-6; tentatively, D is TRBD1 (6 bases). Trimming removed 7 bases from V and 0 bases from J, with 10 bases in between. The CDR3 is 14 residues long. Germline V gene sequence: CDR1 GTSNPN, CDR2 SVGIG (reference sequence).

This sequence joins TRBV18 and TRBJ1-5; D unresolved. Trimming removed 6 bases at V and 1 base at J, with 13 bases between. CDR1 and CDR2 from the germline V gene are KGHSH and LQKENI. The CDR3 extends over 15 amino acids. The CDR3 here is CASSPSSGSNQPQHF. CDR3 nucleotide sequence: TGTGCCAGCTCTCCAAGTTCGGGGAGCAATCAGCCCCAGCATTTT.

Turning to this clone: Germline is not matched at one junction end, which may reflect a read error. The chain combines TRBV3-1 (or the pseudogene TRBV3-2) with TRBJ2-3; 7 bases are shared with TRBD2. There are 11 residues in the CDR3. The V gene's germline CDR1 is LGHDT and CDR2 YNNKEL (reference sequence). DNA for the CDR3: TGTGCCAGCAGCGACCGGGACTACACTCATTTT. It translates to CASSDRDYTHF.

The table lists this clone with a count of one. J is TRBJ1-6 and V is TRBV25-1; D gene ambiguous. Between the trimmed V and J ends, which lost 2 bases and 8 bases, there was a span of 16 bases. This CDR3 contains 16 residues. Per germline, CDR1 MGHDK and CDR2 SYGVNS. Here the CDR3 reads CASSEHSGSHDSPLHF. Written as DNA, the CDR3 is TGTGCCAGCAGTGAACACTCGGGGTCCCACGATTCACCCCTCCACTTT.

The chain is built from TRBV6-5 and TRBJ1-5, with D possibly TRBD1 on 5 matching bases. CDR3 length equals 15 residues. The V gene's germline CDR1 is MNHEY and CDR2 SVGAGI. Trimming stripped 6 bases from V and 5 bases from J, with 17 bases between. CDR3 in DNA: TGTGCCAGCAGCGTCAGTACAGGAACCCATCAGCCCCAGCATTTT. This sequence encodes CASSVSTGTHQPQHF.

The count of this clone is one. The sample has other DNA sequences that encode this CDR3 too. This sequence joins TRBV29-1 and TRBJ2-7; unclear D gene. CDR1 is SQVTM and CDR2 is ANQGSEA in the germline V gene. V was cut by 4 bases and J by 7 bases, with 8 bases left in between. The CDR3 has 10 residues. The CDR3 nucleotides are TGCAGCGTTGGGAGTAGGGAGCAGTACTTC. Translated, it gives CSVGSREQYF.

The gene calls are TRBV3-1 (or the pseudogene TRBV3-2) and TRBJ1-1; D uncertain. The CDR3 has 14 amino acids. The germline V gene encodes CDR1 LGHDT and CDR2 YNNKEL (reference sequence). Trimming cost V 0 bases and J 2 bases, with 7 bases left between them. CDR3 loop: CASSQDLGNTEAFF. The CDR3 bases are TGTGCCAGCAGCCAAGATCTAGGAAACACTGAAGCTTTCTTT.

The J gene is TRBJ2-1, the V gene TRBV11-2; 8 positions agree with TRBD2. With V trimmed by 3 bases and J by 1 base, 8 bases remained unmatched. CDR1 is SGHAT, CDR2 FQNNGV, per germline. CDR3 length: 17 residues. The CDR3 nucleotides are TGTGCCAGCAGCTTGTATAGCGGGACCGGGTCCTACAATGAGCAGTTCTTC. It translates to CASSLYSGTGSYNEQFF.

The chain employs TRBV27 and TRBJ2-7; 7 bases are shared with TRBD2. This CDR3 has 13 residues. J was trimmed by 2 bases and V by 5 bases; bases with no gene match: 3. CDR1 and CDR2 from the germline V gene are MNHEY and SMNVEV (reference sequence). The CDR3 DNA is TGTGCCAGCAGTCGCGGGACTACCTACGAGCAGTACTTC. It codes for CASSRGTTYEQYF.

This chain connects TRBV7-2 to TRBJ2-3; D may be TRBD2 (5 bases). This CDR3 contains 15 residues. Germline-derived CDR1 and CDR2 are SGHTA and FQGNSA. V lost 7 bases and J 2 bases, leaving 16 bases between the germline ends. CDR3 region: CASIRGRQNTDTQYF. The CDR3 region has the DNA TGTGCCAGCATACGGGGTCGCCAAAACACAGATACGCAGTATTTT. Full variable domain (remainder filled in from reference TRBV7-2 and TRBJ2-3): GAGVSQSPSNKVTEKGKDVELRCDPISGHTALYWYRQSLGQGLEFLIYFQGNSAPDKSGLPSDRFSAERTGGSVSTLTIQRTQQEDSAVYLCASIRGRQNTDTQYFGPGTRLTVL.

The chain recombines TRBV27 with TRBJ1-6, with 9 bases fitting TRBD1. The germline V gene encodes CDR1 MNHEY and CDR2 SMNVEV (reference sequence). This CDR3 contains 14 residues. The V gene end was trimmed by 5 bases and the J gene end by 8 bases; junction bases not matched to a gene: 4. As DNA, the CDR3 is TGTGCCAGCAGTATCCGGACAGGGGATTCACCCCTCCACTTT. Translating gives CASSIRTGDSPLHF.

V and J are TRBV24-1 and TRBJ2-1; weak D call: TRBD1 (5 bases). V gave up 9 bases and J gave up 3 bases, with 20 bases separating them. In germline, CDR1 is KGHDR, CDR2 SFDVKD. CDR3 length equals 16 residues. The CDR3 loop reads CATGDSDAKFYNEQFF. The CDR3 nucleotides are TGTGCCACCGGAGACAGTGACGCTAAATTCTACAATGAGCAGTTCTTC.

The rearrangement uses TRBV7-2 and TRBJ2-7; unclear D gene. The CDR3 has 14 residues. Germline V gene sequence: CDR1 SGHTA, CDR2 FQGNSA. Deletions cut 3 bases from V and 0 bases from J, with 9 bases between. The CDR3 protein is CASSLSRSSYEQYF. CDR3 sequence (DNA): TGTGCCAGCAGCTTGTCGCGGAGCTCCTACGAGCAGTACTTC.